The sequence of this T cell receptor beta chain was determined in a study of T cells in Graves' hyperthyroidism and ophthalmopathy. General study points: Blood shared most expanded thyroid clonotypes above 0.001. The model forecast ophthalmopathy, anticipating it by a median roughly 6 months before onset. Patients with ophthalmopathy were separated from those with stable hyperthyroidism by a 13 V-J model.

Participants, patients aged 18 to 65, had newly diagnosed hyperthyroidism with a duration under 2 months. This clonotype was counted ten times or more. What it recognizes is unknown. What was amplified from RNA transcripts were TCR beta CDR3 regions. The TCR CDR3 was amplified in a first-round RT-PCR using the HTBI primer set. A single record per CDR3 protein comes from TCRdb applying MiXCR to the multiplex PCR reads. The sample gives about 500,000 distinct CDR3 sequences, over 15% of which show up once; approximately 18% is in the top ten. CDR1 is SGHAT and CDR2 is FQDESV in the germline V gene (reference sequence). The J segment lost 7 bases and the V segment lost 4 bases, leaving 6 bases of the junction unmatched. This CDR3 comprises 15 residues.

The V call is TRBV11-1, the J call TRBJ2-1; TRBD2 agrees at 11 bases. The clonotype was recovered from a young woman with Graves' hyperthyroidism. Specimen: blood. The CDR3 DNA sequence: TGTGCCAGCAGCTCCATAGCGGGGGGGCCGAATGAGCAGTTCTTC. This translates into CASSSIAGGPNEQFF. Looking up the rest from reference TRBV11-1 and TRBJ2-1 gives the full variable domain: EAEVAQSPRYKITEKSQAVAFWCDPISGHATLYWYRQILGQGPELLVQFQDESVVDDSQLPKDRFSAERLKGVDSTLKIQPAELGDSAMYLCASSSIAGGPNEQFFGPGTRLTVL.